The 18 T cell receptor beta chains given below trace back to one sample, sequenced in a study of CD8 T cells in ankylosing spondylitis. TCRdb called the 5' RACE reads again in MiXCR, with one record for every CDR3 protein. The sample lists roughly 220,000 distinct CDR3 sequences, roughly a tenth seen once, with around a fifth in the top ten. Input material: blood, either unsorted or a sorted T cell fraction (not recorded which). The source is a male donor with ankylosing spondylitis or in good health (not recorded which).

In the case of this clonotype: With a much larger clone just one base away, this may be a read error. V usage is TRBV10-3 and J usage is TRBJ1-2; D might be TRBD1 (6 bases). The CDR3 covers 12 residues. In germline, CDR1 is ENHRY, CDR2 SYGVKD. The CDR3 protein is CSASPRGSGYTF. CDR3 nucleotides: TGTTCCGCCTCCCCCAGGGGCAGTGGCTACACCTTC.

CDR3 nucleotide sequence: TGTGCCAGCAGCCCCGAGTTGGTCCTAGCGAGACAAAACACCGGGGAGCTGTTTTTT. Translation gives CASSPELVLARQNTGELFF. The chain joins TRBV5-6 to TRBJ2-2; a possible D gene is TRBD2 (6 bases). CDR1 and CDR2 (germline): SGHDT, YYEEEE. The CDR3 extends over 19 amino acids. V was clipped by 4 bases and J by 2 bases, with 24 bases between them.

To note about this clonotype: A much larger clone differs by one base, so this may be a read error. J is TRBJ2-5 and V is TRBV20-1; D is possibly TRBD1 (7 bases). Germline-derived CDR1 and CDR2 are DFQATT and SNEGSKA (reference sequence). This CDR3 is 17 amino acids long. Between the trimmed V and J ends, which lost 1 base and 3 bases, there was a span of 21 bases. This chain's CDR3 is CSARVGRGVPTEETQYF. In DNA, the CDR3 is TGCAGTGCTAGAGTGGGCAGGGGGGTTCCCACGGAAGAGACCCAGTACTTC.

In the case of this clonotype: Since a much larger clone is just one base distant, this may be a read error. The chain carries TRBV11-2 and TRBJ2-2; unclear D gene. The germline V and J ends were trimmed by 1 base and 6 bases, with 18 bases remaining between them. There are 17 residues in the CDR3. The germline V gene encodes CDR1 SGHAT and CDR2 FQNNGV. The CDR3 coding sequence is TGTGCCAGCAGCTTAGTAGGGTCCATACTTGGGGCCGGGGAGCTGTTTTTT. Protein product: CASSLVGSILGAGELFF.

At least ten counts were recorded for this clonotype. DNA for the CDR3: TGCAGCGTTCCGGGCCCGTCCTACAATGAGCAGTTCTTC. Its protein is CSVPGPSYNEQFF. The V and J genes are TRBV29-1 and TRBJ2-1; D unclear. Trimming removed 5 bases at V and 1 base at J, with 9 bases between. The germline gives CDR1 SQVTM, CDR2 ANQGSEA. CDR3 size: 13 residues.

This clonotype was recorded many times. The genes are TRBV6-1 and TRBJ2-5, with 12 bases identical to TRBD2. Germline V CDR1 and CDR2: MNHNS, SASEGT. This CDR3 has 16 amino acids. J was trimmed by 5 bases and V by 3 bases; bases with no gene match: 7. The CDR3 DNA is TGTGCCAGCAGTGAGACTAGCGGGGGATCTGGCGAGACCCAGTACTTC. It yields the protein CASSETSGGSGETQYF.

This clonotype has more than one count but fewer than ten. The chain recombines TRBV9 with TRBJ2-3; tentatively, D is TRBD1 (6 bases). The V end was cut by 3 bases, the J end by 0 bases, with 14 bases between. This CDR3 comprises 16 residues. Per the germline V gene, CDR1 is SGDLS and CDR2 is YYNGEE. CDR3 loop: CASSALQGGSTDTQYF. The DNA of the CDR3 is TGTGCCAGCAGCGCGCTACAGGGCGGAAGCACAGATACGCAGTATTTT.

This chain connects TRBV5-1 to TRBJ1-4; 9 bases align to TRBD1. The CDR3 is 16 residues long. J was trimmed by 6 bases and V by 3 bases; bases with no gene match: 9. Germline V lookup: CDR1 SGHRS, CDR2 YFSETQ. The CDR3 DNA sequence: TGCGCCAGCAGCTCCCATGGACAGGGGAGGGATGAAAAACTGTTTTTT. It encodes CASSSHGQGRDEKLFF.

This clonotype was seen repeatedly, ten times or more. The V call is TRBV9, the J call TRBJ2-3; 7 bases are shared with TRBD1. V lost 3 bases and J lost 2; bases outside the gene matches: 9. Per germline, CDR1 SGDLS and CDR2 YYNGEE. This CDR3 comprises 16 residues. The DNA of the CDR3 is TGTGCCAGCAGCGCGACAGGGAGTGGAGACACAGATACGCAGTATTTT. This sequence encodes CASSATGSGDTDTQYF.

To note about this clonotype: A much more abundant neighbour one base away suggests this may be a read error. This chain joins TRBV5-1 and TRBJ1-3, with D possibly being TRBD1 (6 bases). This CDR3 is built from 14 residues. Between the trimmed V and J ends, which lost 7 bases and 4 bases, there was a span of 15 bases. Germline V gene data show CDR1 as SGHRS and CDR2 as YFSETQ. The CDR3 here is CASRSDRSGNTIYF. In nucleotides, the CDR3 is TGCGCCAGCCGCTCTGACAGGTCCGGAAACACCATATATTTT. Full variable domain (missing parts from reference TRBV5-1 and TRBJ1-3): KAGVTQTPRYLIKTRGQQVTLSCSPISGHRSVSWYQQTPGQGLQFLFEYFSETQRNKGNFPGRFSGRQFSNSRSEMNVSTLELGDSALYLCASRSDRSGNTIYFGEGSWLTVV.

The table lists this clonotype with many counts. The chain recombines TRBV5-8 with TRBJ2-3, with a weak D call TRBD2 (6 bases). V lost 1 base to trimming and J lost 3 bases, with 12 bases between them. Germline V gene lookup returns CDR1 SGHTS and CDR2 YDEGEE. This CDR3 is built from 15 residues. The CDR3 sequence: CASSLFGRETDTQYF. In DNA, the CDR3 is TGTGCCAGCAGCTTGTTCGGACGGGAGACAGATACGCAGTATTTT.

This clonotype appeared many times. The V gene is TRBV3-1, the J gene TRBJ2-3; D unclear. Germline V gene lookup returns CDR1 LGHDT and CDR2 YNNKEL (reference sequence). The CDR3 extends over 15 amino acids. The V end lost 0 bases, the J end lost 6 bases, and 13 bases lay between the germline ends. The CDR3 nucleotides read TGTGCCAGCAGCCAAGAGGATCTTCGGGCGGATACGCAGTATTTT. Its translation: CASSQEDLRADTQYF.

The rearrangement links TRBV20-1 to TRBJ1-1; D is possibly TRBD1 (6 bases). This CDR3 has 13 amino acids. V was clipped by 4 bases and J by 0 bases, with 9 bases between them. Germline V gene sequence: CDR1 DFQATT, CDR2 SNEGSKA (reference sequence). DNA of the CDR3: TGCAGTGCTATCACAGGGCTGAACACTGAAGCTTTCTTT. This codes for CSAITGLNTEAFF.

This clonotype was counted many times. The chain joins TRBV20-1 to TRBJ2-3; D not certain. From germline, CDR1 is DFQATT and CDR2 SNEGSKA (reference sequence). Trimming left V 6 bases short and J 3 bases short, with 13 bases between. The CDR3 runs 13 residues. CDR3 DNA sequence: TGCAGTGCAAAGCACGGGTTAACAGATACGCAGTATTTT. Translating it yields CSAKHGLTDTQYF.

This clonotype was observed at least ten times. The V call is TRBV5-1, the J call TRBJ2-1; 10 nucleotides match TRBD1. The junction had 8 bases not matched to a gene; V was cut back by 4 bases and J by 1 base. The CDR3 sequence is 17 residues long. CDR1 is SGHRS and CDR2 is YFSETQ in the germline V gene. The CDR3 region is CASSPGTGVGSYNEQFF. CDR3 bases: TGCGCCAGCAGCCCTGGGACAGGGGTTGGATCCTACAATGAGCAGTTCTTC.

This clonotype occurred many times. This sequence joins TRBV5-5 and TRBJ1-5, with a weak D call TRBD1 (5 bases). The CDR3 has 16 amino acids. V was pared by 2 bases and J by 3 bases, with 15 bases between. The V gene's germline CDR1 is SGHKS and CDR2 YYEKEE (reference sequence). The CDR3 bases are TGTGCCAGCAGCTTCTTGGGCGGGACGGCCAATCAGCCCCAGCATTTT. Translation gives CASSFLGGTANQPQHF.

Ten or more counts support this clonotype. V and J are TRBV20-1 and TRBJ2-7, with D possibly being TRBD1 (5 bases). The CDR3 extends over 14 amino acids. Per germline, CDR1 DFQATT and CDR2 SNEGSKA (reference sequence). V dropped 0 bases and J dropped 1 base, with 10 bases sitting between them. DNA of the CDR3: TGCAGTGCTAGAGATGCCAGGGAATCCTACGAGCAGTACTTC. Residues: CSARDARESYEQYF.

This clonotype was observed a few times. A much more abundant neighbour one base away suggests this may be a read error. The genes are TRBV28 and TRBJ2-1, with TRBD2 matching 9 bases. The length of the CDR3 is 14 residues. From germline, CDR1 is MDHEN and CDR2 SYDVKM. V shed 6 bases and J 2 bases; nucleotides not matched to a gene: 2. The CDR3 reads CASRAGGPYNEQFF. The CDR3, as DNA: TGTGCCAGCAGGGCGGGGGGGCCCTACAATGAGCAGTTCTTC.